The 19 T cell receptor beta chains below were found in one sample sequenced in a study of ipilimumab plus nivolumab after autologous stem cell transplantation. Libraries were prepared by immunoSEQ multiplex PCR; TCRdb keeps only in-frame clonotypes and omits some of them. Among 77,000 or so clones listed, 65% to 85% were seen once. The sequencing here drew on PBMCs, taken in a trial of ipilimumab plus nivolumab as post-transplant consolidation. The source is a male donor with diffuse large B-cell lymphoma.

V usage is TRBV19 and J usage is TRBJ1-1, with D perhaps matching TRBD1 (6 bases). The CDR3 sequence is 13 residues long. From germline, CDR1 is LNHDA and CDR2 SQIVND (reference sequence). V was shortened by 6 bases and J by 3 bases, with 11 bases between the two germline ends. CDR3 in DNA: TGTGCCAGTAGATTGGACAGAGACACTGAAGCTTTCTTT. Protein product: CASRLDRDTEAFF.

The rearrangement joins TRBV6-5 to TRBJ2-1; 13 nucleotides align to TRBD2. Germline lookup yields CDR1 MNHEY and CDR2 SVGAGI. Trimming removed 2 bases from V and 6 bases from J; junction bases left unmatched: 4. The CDR3 is 16 amino acids. CDR3 nucleotide sequence: TGTGCCAGCAGTTACGGGGGACTAGCGGGGCTCAATGAGCAGTTCTTC. It is translated as CASSYGGLAGLNEQFF.

This clone was counted between two and nine times. CDR3 DNA sequence: TGTGCCAGCAGCTTAGATGGGCGGGGGGACCCTTACGAGCAGTACTTC. This codes for CASSLDGRGDPYEQYF. This rearrangement joins TRBV7-2 to TRBJ2-7; TRBD2 matches at 8 bases. V was clipped by 1 base and J by 4 bases; unmatched bases: 9. The CDR3 runs to 16 residues. Germline V gene data show CDR1 as SGHTA and CDR2 as FQGNSA.

This clone turned up a few times. The V gene is TRBV19, the J gene TRBJ1-1; D remains ambiguous. Germline loops: CDR1 LNHDA, CDR2 SQIVND (reference sequence). This CDR3 is 14 amino acids long. V lost 3 bases and J lost 1, with 9 bases in between. Written as DNA, the CDR3 is TGTGCCAGTAGTATGCAAACCGGGAACACTGAAGCTTTCTTT. Its translation is CASSMQTGNTEAFF.

The rearrangement uses TRBV6-1 and TRBJ1-5; D ambiguous. Germline CDR1 and CDR2: MNHNS and SASEGT. This CDR3 spans 13 amino acids. V was pared by 4 bases and J by 5 bases, with 9 bases between. CDR3 nucleotide sequence: TGTGCCAGCAGTGTCCGGTTTGATCAGCCCCAGCATTTT. Its translation is CASSVRFDQPQHF.

CDR3 loop: CASPGRGLGYTF. The CDR3 DNA follows: TGTGCCAGCCCCGGGAGGGGTCTCGGCTACACCTTC. The chain is built from TRBV6-5 and TRBJ1-2; a possible D gene is TRBD1 (5 bases). The CDR3 runs 12 residues. V was clipped by 8 bases and J by 8 bases, with 15 bases between them. CDR1 and CDR2 (germline): MNHEY, SVGAGI.

J is TRBJ2-2 and V is TRBV11-2, with no clear D. The CDR3 sequence is 13 residues long. Germline V lookup: CDR1 SGHAT, CDR2 FQNNGV. V was trimmed by 4 bases and J by 0 bases, leaving 3 bases between them. The CDR3 spells CASSYTNTGELFF. The CDR3 DNA is TGTGCCAGCAGCTACACGAACACCGGGGAGCTGTTTTTT.

The rearrangement uses TRBV18 and TRBJ2-5, with D unresolved. V shed 3 bases and J shed 0 bases, with 14 bases lying between them. This CDR3 spans 16 amino acids. The germline CDR1 and CDR2 sequences are KGHSH and LQKENI. The CDR3 protein is CASSPPSEGYQETQYF. CDR3 in DNA: TGTGCCAGCTCACCCCCCTCTGAAGGGTACCAAGAGACCCAGTACTTC.

The chain couples TRBV6-5 to TRBJ1-2; no clear D gene. Germline loops: CDR1 MNHEY, CDR2 SVGAGI. V was trimmed by 1 base and J by 3 bases, leaving 15 bases between them. This CDR3 has 16 amino acids. CDR3 in amino acids: CASSYLGSSTHYGYTF. The CDR3 nucleotides are TGTGCCAGCAGTTACTTAGGCAGCAGTACCCACTATGGCTACACCTTC.

A word on this clone: The sample holds other DNA sequences that translate to the same CDR3. The gene calls are TRBV19 and TRBJ1-5; D is unclear. The V end was cut by 2 bases, the J end by 0 bases, with 5 bases between. The CDR3 extends over 14 amino acids. Germline V gene data show CDR1 as LNHDA and CDR2 as SQIVND (reference sequence). The CDR3 loop is CASSIRDSNQPQHF. As DNA, the CDR3 is TGTGCCAGTAGTATACGGGATAGCAATCAGCCCCAGCATTTT.

The chain combines TRBV6-1 with TRBJ1-2; TRBD1 aligns across 10 bases. The CDR3 runs to 14 residues. Unmatched junction bases numbered 8, after V lost 6 bases and J lost 7 bases. The germline V gene encodes CDR1 MNHNS and CDR2 SASEGT. CDR3 coding DNA: TGTGCCAGCAGCAAGGGACAGGGGAATGGTGGCTACACCTTC. Encoded protein: CASSKGQGNGGYTF.

The chain employs TRBV4-2 and TRBJ2-7, with TRBD1 identical over 9 bases. The CDR3 is 15 residues long. The V segment lost 4 bases and the J segment 5 bases; nucleotides outside the gene matches: 9. Germline V gene data show CDR1 as LGHNA and CDR2 as YNFKEQ. The CDR3 sequence is CASSRAGTGQNEQYF. The DNA of the CDR3 is TGTGCCAGCAGCCGAGCCGGGACAGGGCAGAACGAGCAGTACTTC.

CDR3 nucleotide sequence: TGCGCCAGCTCCCAGTGGACGGGGGTAAGCGGGGGGAGAAATGAGCAGTTCTTC. This codes for CASSQWTGVSGGRNEQFF. The V call is TRBV4-1, the J call TRBJ2-1, with 9 bases that match TRBD2. Germline-derived CDR1 and CDR2 are MGHRA and YSYEKL. The length of the CDR3 is 18 residues. The trim removed 8 bases at V and 7 bases at J, leaving 21 bases unmatched.

This chain joins TRBV7-2 and TRBJ1-1; 7 bases align to TRBD1. Losses at the gene ends were 2 bases for V and 5 bases for J; bases not matched to a gene: 5. The germline CDR1 and CDR2 sequences are SGHTA and FQGNSA. The CDR3 totals 14 residues. The CDR3, as DNA: TGTGCCAGCAGCTTATCTCAGGGGGGGACTGAAGCTTTCTTT. The encoded protein is CASSLSQGGTEAFF.

The CDR3 spells CASSQEFGWSTDTQYF. CDR3 bases: TGCGCCAGCAGCCAAGAATTCGGGTGGAGCACAGATACGCAGTATTTT. The chain couples TRBV4-3 to TRBJ2-3; D remains ambiguous. V was shortened by 0 bases and J by 0 bases, with 10 bases between the two germline ends. Germline V lookup: CDR1 LGHNA, CDR2 YSLEER. The CDR3 length is 16 residues.

The chain recombines TRBV12-5 with TRBJ1-6; 7 nucleotides line up with TRBD1. The CDR3 has 15 residues. The germline V gene encodes CDR1 LGHNT and CDR2 FRNRAP. J lost 9 bases, V lost 0 bases, and 5 bases had no gene match. CDR3 amino acids: CASGLVTGIASPLHF. CDR3 nucleotide sequence: TGTGCTAGTGGTTTGGTGACAGGGATTGCTTCACCCCTCCACTTT.

The rearrangement uses TRBV5-1 and TRBJ1-3; a weak D match, TRBD1 (5 bases). Between the trimmed V and J ends, which lost 3 bases and 0 bases, there was a span of 16 bases. CDR1 and CDR2 from the germline V gene are SGHRS and YFSETQ. The CDR3 runs 17 residues. This CDR3 is CASSSSGGGFSGNTIYF. In nucleotides, the CDR3 is TGCGCCAGCAGCTCGAGCGGGGGGGGTTTCTCTGGAAACACCATATATTTT. Supplemented by reference TRBV5-1 and TRBJ1-3, the full variable domain reads KAGVTQTPRYLIKTRGQQVTLSCSPISGHRSVSWYQQTPGQGLQFLFEYFSETQRNKGNFPGRFSGRQFSNSRSEMNVSTLELGDSALYLCASSSSGGGFSGNTIYFGEGSWLTVV.

A single count supports this clone. This chain uses TRBV5-1 with TRBJ2-5; 9 nucleotides match TRBD2. The CDR3 is 15 residues long. From germline, CDR1 is SGHRS and CDR2 YFSETQ. V dropped 4 bases and J dropped 5; count of bases not matched to a gene: 9. The DNA for the CDR3 is TGCGCCAGCAGCGGGAGCGGGGGGCCAGACGAGACCCAGTACTTC. As protein: CASSGSGGPDETQYF. The whole variable domain, filled in from reference TRBV5-1 and TRBJ2-5, reads KAGVTQTPRYLIKTRGQQVTLSCSPISGHRSVSWYQQTPGQGLQFLFEYFSETQRNKGNFPGRFSGRQFSNSRSEMNVSTLELGDSALYLCASSGSGGPDETQYFGPGTRLLVL.

This clone was observed a few times. The chain recombines TRBV2 with TRBJ1-5; D is undetermined. The CDR3 sequence is 12 residues long. Germline CDR1 and CDR2: SNHLY and FYNNEI. V dropped 6 bases and J dropped 4 bases, with 7 bases sitting between them. DNA of the CDR3: TGTGCCAGCAGATCGGGGAATCAGCCCCAGCATTTT. Translation gives CASRSGNQPQHF.